One TCR beta chain is described in this entry. Its antigen is unidentified. At one end the junction does not follow the germline gene, possibly because of a read error. Peripheral blood was drawn, ten milliliters per donor. The data were obtained in a study of blood T cells in healthy people across ages. Findings and caveats of the study: Per million T cells, the diversity of TCR beta decreased roughly linearly as age advanced. Correlation between TCR beta diversity and naive T cell percentage was strong.

Using a J-beta primer mix together with a sample-barcoded 5' primer, a second PCR was run for roughly 6 to 12 cycles. TCRdb re-derived calls from the 5' RACE reads in MiXCR, one entry per CDR3 protein. Here the sample spans 650,000 to 900,000 distinct CDR3 sequences, less than 80% being singletons. CDR3 size: 10 residues. CDR1 is DFQATT, CDR2 SNEGSKA, per germline (reference sequence). V is TRBV20-1 and J is TRBJ1-2, with no clear D. The sample taken for sequencing was blood. This sequence originates from a man aged 25 to 45 in good health. The CDR3 nucleotides are TGTTCCACCGCCCACTATGGCTACACCTTC. It translates to CSTAHYGYTF.